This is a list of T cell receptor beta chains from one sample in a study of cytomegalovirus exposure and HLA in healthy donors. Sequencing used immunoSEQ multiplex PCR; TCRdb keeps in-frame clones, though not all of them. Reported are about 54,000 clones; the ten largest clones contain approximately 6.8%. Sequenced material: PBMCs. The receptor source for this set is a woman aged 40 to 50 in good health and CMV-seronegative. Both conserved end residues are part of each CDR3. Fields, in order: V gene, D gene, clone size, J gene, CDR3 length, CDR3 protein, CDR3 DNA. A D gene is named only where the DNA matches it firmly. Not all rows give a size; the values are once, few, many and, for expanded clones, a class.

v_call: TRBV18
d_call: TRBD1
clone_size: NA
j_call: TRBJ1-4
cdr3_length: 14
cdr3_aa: CASSPGTANEKLFF
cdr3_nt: TGTGCCAGCTCACCCGGGACAGCTAATGAAAAACTGTTTTTT

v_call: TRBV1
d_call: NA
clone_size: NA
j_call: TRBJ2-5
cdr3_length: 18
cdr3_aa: CTSSQDPSRDPGDETQYF
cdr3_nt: TGCACCAGCAGCCAAGATCCATCCAGGGACCCGGGGGACGAGACCCAGTACTTC

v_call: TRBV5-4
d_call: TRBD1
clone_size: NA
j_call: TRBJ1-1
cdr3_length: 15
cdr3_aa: CASSLGLTGATEAFF
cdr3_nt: TGTGCCAGCAGCTTGGGCTTGACAGGGGCGACTGAAGCTTTCTTT

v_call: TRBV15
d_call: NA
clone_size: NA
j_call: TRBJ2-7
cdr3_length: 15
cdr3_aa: CATSRDILATYEQYF
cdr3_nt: TGTGCCACCAGCAGAGATATACTAGCAACCTACGAGCAGTACTTC

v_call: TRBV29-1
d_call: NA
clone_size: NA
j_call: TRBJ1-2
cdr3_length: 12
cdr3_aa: CSVEVQGSSYTF
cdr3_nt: TGCAGCGTTGAAGTCCAGGGGTCGAGCTACACCTTC

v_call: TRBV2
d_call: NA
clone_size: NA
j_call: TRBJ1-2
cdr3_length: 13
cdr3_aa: CASSETGNYGYTF
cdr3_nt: TGTGCCAGCAGTGAGACAGGAAACTATGGCTACACCTTC

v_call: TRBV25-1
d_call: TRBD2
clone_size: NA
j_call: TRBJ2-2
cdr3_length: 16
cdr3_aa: CASSDVQREGTGELFF
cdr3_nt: TGTGCCAGCAGTGACGTACAGCGGGAGGGGACCGGGGAGCTGTTTTTT

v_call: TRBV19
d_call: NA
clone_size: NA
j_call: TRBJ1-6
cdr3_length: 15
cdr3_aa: CASTLRGTRNSPLHF
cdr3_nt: TGTGCCAGTACCCTCCGGGGTACCCGTAATTCACCCCTCCACTTT

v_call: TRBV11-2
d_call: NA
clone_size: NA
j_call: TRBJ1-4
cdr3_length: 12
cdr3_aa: CASSLEAGKLFF
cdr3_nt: TGTGCCAGCAGCTTAGAGGCAGGGAAACTGTTTTTT

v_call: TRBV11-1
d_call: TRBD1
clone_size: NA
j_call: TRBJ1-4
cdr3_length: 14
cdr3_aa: CASSSRDRDEKLFF
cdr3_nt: TGTGCCAGCAGCTCCCGGGACAGAGATGAAAAACTGTTTTTT

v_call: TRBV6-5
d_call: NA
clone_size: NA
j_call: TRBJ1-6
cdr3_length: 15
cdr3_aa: CASRLKHGYNSPLHF
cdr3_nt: TGTGCCAGCAGGTTGAAACACGGGTATAATTCACCCCTCCACTTT

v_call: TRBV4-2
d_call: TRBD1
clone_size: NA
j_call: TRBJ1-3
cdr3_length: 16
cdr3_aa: CASSQDTGTGGNTIYF
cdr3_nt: TGTGCCAGCAGCCAAGACACCGGGACAGGGGGAAACACCATATATTTT

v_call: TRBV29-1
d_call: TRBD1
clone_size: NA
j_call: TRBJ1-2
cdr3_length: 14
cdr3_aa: CSPFEPGQGNGYTF
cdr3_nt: TGCAGCCCCTTCGAGCCGGGACAGGGAAATGGCTACACCTTC

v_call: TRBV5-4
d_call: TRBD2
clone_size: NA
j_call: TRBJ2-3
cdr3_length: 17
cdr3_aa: CASSPGLAGGPTDTQYF
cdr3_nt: TGTGCCAGCAGCCCCGGACTAGCGGGAGGGCCAACTGATACGCAGTATTTT

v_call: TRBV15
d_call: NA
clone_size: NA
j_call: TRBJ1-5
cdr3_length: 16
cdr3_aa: CATSRGRIVTNQPQHF
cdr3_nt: TGTGCCACCAGCAGAGGGAGGATTGTAACTAATCAGCCCCAGCATTTT

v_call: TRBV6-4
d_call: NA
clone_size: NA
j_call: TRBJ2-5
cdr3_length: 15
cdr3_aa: CASRPQGHGQETQYF
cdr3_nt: TGTGCCAGCAGGCCCCAGGGACACGGGCAAGAGACCCAGTACTTC

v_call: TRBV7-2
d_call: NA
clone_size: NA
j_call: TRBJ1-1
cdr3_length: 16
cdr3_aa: CASSLGQPALNTEAFF
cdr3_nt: TGTGCCAGCAGCTTAGGACAGCCAGCCTTGAACACTGAAGCTTTCTTT

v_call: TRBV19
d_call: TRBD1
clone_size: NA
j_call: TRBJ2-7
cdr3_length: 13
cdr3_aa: CASQRRDSYEQYF
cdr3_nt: TGTGCCAGCCAACGCCGGGACAGTTATGAGCAGTACTTC

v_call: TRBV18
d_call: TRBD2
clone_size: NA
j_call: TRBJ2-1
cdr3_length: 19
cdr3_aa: CASSPIGGTSGEVYNEQFF
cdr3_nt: TGTGCCAGCTCACCAATCGGAGGGACTAGCGGGGAAGTATACAATGAGCAGTTCTTC

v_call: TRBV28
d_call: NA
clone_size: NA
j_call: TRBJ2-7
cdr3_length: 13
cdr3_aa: CASSLGGVYEQYF
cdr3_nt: TGTGCCAGCAGTTTAGGAGGTGTCTACGAGCAGTACTTC

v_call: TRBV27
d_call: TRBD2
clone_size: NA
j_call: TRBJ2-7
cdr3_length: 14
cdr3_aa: CASSLTGGAYEQYF
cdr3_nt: TGTGCCAGCAGTTTAACGGGAGGAGCTTACGAGCAGTACTTC

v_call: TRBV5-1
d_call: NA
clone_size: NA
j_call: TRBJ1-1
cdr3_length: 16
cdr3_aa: CASSLATGSLNTEAFF
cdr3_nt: TGCGCCAGCAGCTTGGCCACCGGTTCCTTGAACACTGAAGCTTTCTTT

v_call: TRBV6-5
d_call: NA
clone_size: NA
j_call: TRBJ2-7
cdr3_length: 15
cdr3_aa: CASSPGFITGYEQYF
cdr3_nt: TGTGCCAGCAGCCCGGGATTTATAACGGGCTACGAGCAGTACTTC

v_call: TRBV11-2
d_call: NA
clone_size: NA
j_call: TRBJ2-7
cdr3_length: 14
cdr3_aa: CASSRTAPSYEQYF
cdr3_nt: TGTGCCAGCAGTCGGACAGCACCCTCCTACGAGCAGTACTTC

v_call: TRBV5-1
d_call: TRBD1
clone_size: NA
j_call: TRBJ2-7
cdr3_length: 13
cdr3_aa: CASSPVGGDEQYF
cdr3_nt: TGCGCCAGCAGCCCAGTAGGGGGCGACGAGCAGTACTTC

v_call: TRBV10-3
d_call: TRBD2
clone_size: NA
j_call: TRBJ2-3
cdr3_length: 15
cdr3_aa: CAISPTSGGADTQYF
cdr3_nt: TGTGCCATCAGTCCAACTAGCGGGGGGGCAGATACGCAGTATTTT

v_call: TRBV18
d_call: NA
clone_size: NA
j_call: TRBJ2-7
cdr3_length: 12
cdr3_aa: CASSPDRSEQYF
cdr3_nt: TGTGCCAGCTCACCAGACAGGAGCGAGCAGTACTTC

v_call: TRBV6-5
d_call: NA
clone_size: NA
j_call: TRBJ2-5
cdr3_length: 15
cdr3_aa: CASSYERGLNVKQYF
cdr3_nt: TGTGCCAGCAGTTACGAAAGGGGACTTAATGTGAAGCAGTACTTC

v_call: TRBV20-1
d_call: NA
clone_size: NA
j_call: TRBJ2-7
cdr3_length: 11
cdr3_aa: CSASGVYEQYF
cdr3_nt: TGCAGTGCTTCGGGAGTCTACGAGCAGTACTTC

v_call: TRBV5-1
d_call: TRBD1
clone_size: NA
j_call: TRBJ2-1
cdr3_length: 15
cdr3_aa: CASSLVGQGYNEQFF
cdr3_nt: TGCGCCAGCAGCTTGGTTGGACAGGGTTACAATGAGCAGTTCTTC

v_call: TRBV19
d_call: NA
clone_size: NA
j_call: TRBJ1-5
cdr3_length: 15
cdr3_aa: CASSTGLGGNQPQHF
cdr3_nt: TGTGCCAGTAGTACAGGGTTGGGTGGCAATCAGCCCCAGCATTTT

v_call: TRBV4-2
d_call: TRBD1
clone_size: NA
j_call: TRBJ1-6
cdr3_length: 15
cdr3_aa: CASSQDWTGGSPLHF
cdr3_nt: TGTGCCAGCAGCCAAGATTGGACAGGGGGTTCACCCCTCCACTTT

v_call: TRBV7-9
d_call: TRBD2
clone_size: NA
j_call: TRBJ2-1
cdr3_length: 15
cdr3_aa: CASSSSGASGNEQFF
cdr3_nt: TGTGCCAGCAGCTCCAGCGGGGCCTCGGGGAATGAGCAGTTCTTC

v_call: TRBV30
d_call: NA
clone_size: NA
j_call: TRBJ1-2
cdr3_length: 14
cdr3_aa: CAWSVEWGLEGYTF
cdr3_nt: TGTGCCTGGAGTGTAGAATGGGGGCTAGAGGGCTACACCTTC

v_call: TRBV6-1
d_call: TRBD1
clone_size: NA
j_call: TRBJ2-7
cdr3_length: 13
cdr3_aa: CATSGTALSEQYF
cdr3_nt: TGTGCCACCTCCGGGACAGCCCTCTCCGAGCAGTACTTC

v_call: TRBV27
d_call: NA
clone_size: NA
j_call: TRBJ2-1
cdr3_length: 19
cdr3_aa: CASRPNPPGLGGGRNEQFF
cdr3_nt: TGTGCCAGCAGACCAAACCCCCCGGGACTAGGGGGCGGGAGAAATGAGCAGTTCTTC

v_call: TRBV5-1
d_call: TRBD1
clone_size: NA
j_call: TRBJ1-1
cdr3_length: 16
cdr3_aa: CASSFDRTGGNTEAFF
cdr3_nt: TGCGCCAGCAGCTTCGACCGGACAGGGGGCAACACTGAAGCTTTCTTT

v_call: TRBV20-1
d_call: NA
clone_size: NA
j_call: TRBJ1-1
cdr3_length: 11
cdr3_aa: CSAYRDPEAFF
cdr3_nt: TGCAGTGCTTACAGGGATCCTGAAGCTTTCTTT

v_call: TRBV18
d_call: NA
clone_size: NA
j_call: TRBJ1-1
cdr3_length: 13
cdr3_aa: CASSPSGNTEAFF
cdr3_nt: TGTGCCAGCTCACCGTCAGGGAACACTGAAGCTTTCTTT

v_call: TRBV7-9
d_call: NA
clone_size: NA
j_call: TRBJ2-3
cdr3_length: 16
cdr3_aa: CASSPGSGESTDTQYF
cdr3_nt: TGTGCCAGCAGCCCCGGGTCCGGGGAAAGCACAGATACGCAGTATTTT

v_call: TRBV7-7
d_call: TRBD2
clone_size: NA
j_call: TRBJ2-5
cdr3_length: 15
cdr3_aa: CASSLVSGRLETQYF
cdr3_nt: TGTGCCAGCAGCTTAGTAAGCGGGAGATTAGAGACCCAGTACTTC

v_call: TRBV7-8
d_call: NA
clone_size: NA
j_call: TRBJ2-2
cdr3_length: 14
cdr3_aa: CASSLGRVAGELFF
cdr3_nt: TGTGCCAGCAGCTTAGGCAGGGTGGCCGGGGAGCTGTTTTTT

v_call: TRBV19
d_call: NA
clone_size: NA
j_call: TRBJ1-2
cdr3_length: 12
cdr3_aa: CASSMGGYGYTF
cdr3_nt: TGTGCCAGTAGTATGGGGGGCTATGGCTACACCTTC

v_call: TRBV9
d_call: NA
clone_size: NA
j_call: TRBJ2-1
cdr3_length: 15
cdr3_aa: CASSVVGLPGNEQFF
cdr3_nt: TGTGCCAGCAGCGTAGTGGGACTGCCGGGCAATGAGCAGTTCTTC

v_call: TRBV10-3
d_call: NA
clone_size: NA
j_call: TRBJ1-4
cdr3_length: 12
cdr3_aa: CAISEAGENLFF
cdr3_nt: TGTGCCATCAGTGAAGCAGGGGAGAATCTGTTTTTT

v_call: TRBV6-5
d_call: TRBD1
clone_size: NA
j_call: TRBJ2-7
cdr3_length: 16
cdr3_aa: CASSYSATGVAYEQYF
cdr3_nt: TGTGCCAGCAGTTACTCGGCGACAGGGGTAGCCTACGAGCAGTACTTC

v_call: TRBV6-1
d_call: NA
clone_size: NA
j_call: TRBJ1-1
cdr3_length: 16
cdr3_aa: CASSDQVVLGVPEAFF
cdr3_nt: TGTGCCAGCAGTGATCAAGTGGTTCTTGGAGTCCCTGAAGCTTTCTTT

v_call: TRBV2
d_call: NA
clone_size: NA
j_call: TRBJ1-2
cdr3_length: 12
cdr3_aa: CASRRDDYGYTF
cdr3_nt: TGTGCCAGCAGGCGAGATGATTATGGCTACACCTTC

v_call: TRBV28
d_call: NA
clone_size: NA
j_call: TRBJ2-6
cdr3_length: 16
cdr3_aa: CASRGHPPSGANVLTF
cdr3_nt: TGTGCCAGCAGGGGACATCCTCCCTCTGGGGCCAACGTCCTGACTTTC

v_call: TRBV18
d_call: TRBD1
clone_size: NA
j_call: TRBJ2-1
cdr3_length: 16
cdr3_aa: CASSPYPTGGRYEQFF
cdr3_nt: TGTGCCAGCTCACCCTATCCGACAGGGGGACGGTATGAGCAGTTCTTC

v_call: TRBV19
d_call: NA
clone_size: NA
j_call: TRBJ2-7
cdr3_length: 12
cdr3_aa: CASSRTGYEQYF
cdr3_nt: TGTGCCAGTAGTAGAACAGGTTACGAGCAGTACTTC

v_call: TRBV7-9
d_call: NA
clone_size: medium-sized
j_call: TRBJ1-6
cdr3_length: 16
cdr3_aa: CASSFPTGPYNSPLHF
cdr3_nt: TGTGCCAGCAGCTTCCCGACAGGACCCTATAATTCACCCCTCCACTTT

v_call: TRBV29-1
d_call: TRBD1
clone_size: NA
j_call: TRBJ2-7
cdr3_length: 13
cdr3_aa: CSVEGQDRGEQYF
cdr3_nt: TGCAGCGTTGAAGGCCAGGACAGGGGCGAGCAGTACTTC

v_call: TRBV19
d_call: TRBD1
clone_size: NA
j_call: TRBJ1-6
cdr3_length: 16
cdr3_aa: CASSIDPTGTESPLHF
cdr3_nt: TGTGCCAGTAGTATAGATCCGACAGGGACGGAATCACCCCTCCACTTT

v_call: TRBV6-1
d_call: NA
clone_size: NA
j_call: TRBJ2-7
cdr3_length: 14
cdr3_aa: CASSDWTAPGEQYF
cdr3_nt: TGTGCCAGCAGTGATTGGACAGCCCCAGGCGAGCAGTACTTC

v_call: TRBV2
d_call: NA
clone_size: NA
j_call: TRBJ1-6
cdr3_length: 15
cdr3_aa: CASKRGSSYNSPLHF
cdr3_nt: TGTGCCAGCAAGAGAGGGAGCTCCTATAATTCACCCCTCCACTTT

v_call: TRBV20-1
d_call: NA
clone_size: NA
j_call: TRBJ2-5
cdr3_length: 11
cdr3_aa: CSARVSETQYF
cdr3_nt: TGCAGTGCTAGAGTTTCGGAGACCCAGTACTTC

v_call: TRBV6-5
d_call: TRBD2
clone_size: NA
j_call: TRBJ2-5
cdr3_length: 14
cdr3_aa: CASSSGLAKETQYF
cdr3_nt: TGTGCCAGCAGTTCCGGACTAGCAAAGGAGACCCAGTACTTC

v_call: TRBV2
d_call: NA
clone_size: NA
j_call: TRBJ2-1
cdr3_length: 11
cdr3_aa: CASSPLAEQFF
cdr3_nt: TGTGCCAGCAGCCCCCTGGCTGAGCAGTTCTTC

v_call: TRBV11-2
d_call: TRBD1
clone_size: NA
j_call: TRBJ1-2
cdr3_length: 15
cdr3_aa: CASSLGTGDYYGYTF
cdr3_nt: TGTGCCAGCAGCTTAGGGACAGGGGATTACTATGGCTACACCTTC